This T cell receptor beta chain was found in a study of T-cell memory formation after mild COVID-19. Overall study: The TCR clusters were mostly specific to one donor.

Study-level findings and limits: Nothing showed for sure that second-wave clones peaking on day 37 were SARS-CoV-2 specific.

Regarding this clonotype: What it binds is unknown.

Constant-segment primers and 5'RACE yielded cDNA libraries for TCR alpha and TCR beta, each carrying sample barcodes and UMIs. TCRdb analysed the 5' RACE reads with MiXCR anew, one entry per CDR3 protein. Found here are about 350,000 distinct CDR3 sequences, about 13% of them singletons; the top ten hold about a fifth. This CDR3 is 13 amino acids long. Trimming shortened V by 3 bases and J by 6 bases, and 12 bases separated the two germline ends. Germline CDR1 reads KGHSH; CDR2 reads LQKENI. Input material: PBMCs or a T cell subset sorted from them (not recorded which). This sequence originates from a man between 18 and 35 years old who had mild COVID-19 (a few samples of this study predate the infection). Cell type and time point are not known. The rearrangement links TRBV18 to TRBJ2-7; D is possibly TRBD1 (5 bases). The CDR3 sequence is CASSPDIGVEQYF. In DNA form, the CDR3 reads TGTGCCAGCTCACCCGACATAGGGGTCGAGCAGTACTTC.